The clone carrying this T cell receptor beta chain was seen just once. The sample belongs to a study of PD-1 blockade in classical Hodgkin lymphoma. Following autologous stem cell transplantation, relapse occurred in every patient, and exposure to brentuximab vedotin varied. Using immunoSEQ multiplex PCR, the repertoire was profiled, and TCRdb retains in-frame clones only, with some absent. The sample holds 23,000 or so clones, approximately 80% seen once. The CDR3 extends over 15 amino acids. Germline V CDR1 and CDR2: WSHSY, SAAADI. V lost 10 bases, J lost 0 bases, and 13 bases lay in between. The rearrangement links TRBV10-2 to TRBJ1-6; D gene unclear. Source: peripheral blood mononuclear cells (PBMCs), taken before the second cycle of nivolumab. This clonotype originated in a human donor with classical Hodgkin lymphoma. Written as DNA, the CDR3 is TGCGCCACCCAGACCGCCAGCTCCTATAATTCACCCCTCCACTTT. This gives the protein CATQTASSYNSPLHF.